A selection of T cell receptor beta chains follows, all from one sample in a study of OX40 agonist ivuxolimab in advanced cancers. Only in-frame clones appear in the TCRdb table, and some are missing; sequencing was by immunoSEQ multiplex PCR. This sample has some 130,000 clones, with 90% found just once. The input for sequencing was CD4+ or CD8+ T cells sorted from blood, taken in a trial of the OX40 agonist ivuxolimab. The source is an adult with an advanced solid tumor such as melanoma, head and neck, liver or kidney cancer. Both conserved end residues are part of each CDR3. The D gene is left open where the match is weak. Expanded clones are given a class, and other clones once, few, many or no size at all.

TRBJ1-5 TRBV28 - - CASSLGGGWSNQPQHF TGTGCCAGCAGTTTGGGTGGGGGCTGGAGCAATCAGCCCCAGCATTTT
TRBJ1-1 TRBV25-1 - - CASSSIGGENTEAFF TGTGCCAGCAGTTCCATAGGGGGGGAGAACACTGAAGCTTTCTTT
TRBJ1-1 TRBV28 - - CASSLRDAGMNTEAFF TGTGCCAGCAGTTTACGGGACGCTGGCATGAACACTGAAGCTTTCTTT
TRBJ2-1 TRBV11-3 - - CASSLGDGVQFF TGTGCCAGCAGCTTAGGAGACGGTGTGCAGTTCTTC
TRBJ2-3 TRBV9 - - CASSVGFSTSTDTQYF TGTGCCAGCAGCGTAGGGTTCAGTACTAGCACAGATACGCAGTATTTT
TRBJ2-1 TRBV5-1 - TRBD2 CASSSGTSGGEQFF TGCGCCAGCAGCTCCGGGACTAGCGGAGGGGAGCAGTTCTTC
TRBJ2-3 TRBV6-1 - - CASSDLWTDTQYF TGTGCCAGCAGTGACCTCTGGACAGATACGCAGTATTTT
TRBJ2-1 TRBV27 - TRBD1 CASRSGQGLEQYNEQFF TGTGCCAGCAGAAGTGGACAGGGTTTGGAACAATACAATGAGCAGTTCTTC
TRBJ1-5 TRBV28 - - CASSSEGGPYNQPQHF TGTGCCAGCAGTTCGGAAGGCGGCCCCTATAATCAGCCCCAGCATTTT
TRBJ1-2 TRBV7-6 - - CASSLVGEGGYTF TGTGCCAGCAGCTTAGTAGGGGAGGGAGGCTACACCTTC
TRBJ1-1 TRBV28 - - CASSLPDTEAFF TGTGCCAGCAGTTTGCCTGATACTGAAGCTTTCTTT
TRBJ1-5 TRBV28 - - CASSRINAGTPNQPQHF TGTGCCAGCAGCCGTATTAATGCTGGGACACCTAATCAGCCCCAGCATTTT
TRBJ2-3 TRBV7-3 - TRBD1 CASSLGTGGSADTQYF TGTGCCAGCAGCTTAGGGACAGGAGGTTCGGCAGATACGCAGTATTTT
TRBJ2-3 TRBV6-1 many - CASSEWRGDTQYF TGTGCCAGCAGTGAATGGAGAGGAGATACGCAGTATTTT
TRBJ2-7 TRBV6-5 - - CASSRGVHYEQYF TGTGCCAGCAGTCGAGGTGTTCACTACGAGCAGTACTTC
TRBJ1-5 TRBV5-6 - - CASSFLGGRSNQPQHF TGTGCCAGCAGCTTTTTAGGGGGTCGTAGCAATCAGCCCCAGCATTTT
TRBJ2-2 TRBV15 - - CATSRDKGGTGELFF TGTGCCACCAGCAGAGATAAGGGTGGGACCGGGGAGCTGTTTTTT
TRBJ2-7 TRBV7-9 - TRBD1 CASSLRTGTGPEQYF TGTGCCAGCAGCTTGAGGACCGGGACAGGTCCCGAGCAGTACTTC
TRBJ2-2 TRBV28 - TRBD1 CASRDWTGPGELFF TGTGCCAGCAGGGACTGGACAGGGCCCGGGGAGCTGTTTTTT
TRBJ1-2 TRBV28 - - CASRKGHYGYTF TGTGCCAGCCGGAAAGGGCATTATGGCTACACCTTC
TRBJ2-2 TRBV28 - - CASSPGTNTGELFF TGTGCCAGCAGTCCTGGGACGAACACCGGGGAGCTGTTTTTT
TRBJ2-7 TRBV9 - TRBD2 CASSIGASGRYEQYF TGTGCCAGCAGCATCGGGGCTAGCGGGAGATACGAGCAGTACTTC
TRBJ1-2 TRBV19 few - CASSPQEGGYTF TGTGCCAGTAGTCCCCAGGAAGGTGGCTACACCTTC
TRBJ2-2 TRBV25-1 - - CASSDRNQGIRGSGELFF TGTGCCAGCAGTGACAGGAATCAGGGGATAAGGGGATCCGGGGAGCTGTTTTTT
TRBJ1-5 TRBV28 - TRBD1 CASYRQGNQPQHF TGTGCCAGCTACCGACAGGGTAATCAGCCCCAGCATTTT
TRBJ1-5 TRBV7-2 - TRBD1 CASSLGDSSNQPQHF TGTGCCAGCAGCTTAGGGGACAGTAGCAATCAGCCCCAGCATTTT
TRBJ2-5 TRBV29-1 - - CSVESLRVETQYF TGCAGCGTTGAATCGTTACGGGTAGAGACCCAGTACTTC
TRBJ2-5 TRBV6-5 - - CASSLVLQETQYF TGTGCCAGCAGCCTAGTCTTACAAGAGACCCAGTACTTC
TRBJ2-7 TRBV28 - TRBD2 CASYTGTSYYEQYF TGTGCCAGCTATACCGGGACTAGCTACTACGAGCAGTACTTC
TRBJ1-2 TRBV7-3 - TRBD1 CASSSGVGWDRINYGYTF TGTGCCAGCAGCTCGGGGGTCGGGTGGGACAGGATTAACTATGGCTACACCTTC
TRBJ2-1 TRBV5-1 - - CASSLGQGGLNEQFF TGCGCCAGCAGCTTGGGCCAGGGAGGCCTTAATGAGCAGTTCTTC
TRBJ1-2 TRBV6-5 - TRBD1 CASSSRGLTGYTF TGTGCCAGCAGTTCCAGGGGGCTAACTGGCTACACCTTC
TRBJ2-1 TRBV5-1 once - CASSWRGSEQFF TGCGCCAGCAGCTGGCGGGGTAGTGAGCAGTTCTTC
TRBJ1-1 TRBV28 - - CASFGAMNTEAFF TGTGCCAGCTTTGGGGCCATGAACACTGAAGCTTTCTTT
TRBJ2-1 TRBV27 - TRBD1 CASSLLALGQRYNEQFF TGTGCCAGCAGTTTATTGGCACTGGGACAGAGATACAATGAGCAGTTCTTC
TRBJ1-2 TRBV4-3 few TRBD1 CASSQVGTGEEYGYTF TGCGCCAGCAGCCAAGTAGGTACAGGGGAAGAATATGGCTACACCTTC
TRBJ2-1 TRBV5-1 - - CASSLAVASSYNEQFF TGCGCCAGCAGCTTGGCCGTAGCGAGCTCCTACAATGAGCAGTTCTTC
TRBJ2-1 TRBV12-5 - TRBD2 CASGSSGGGGEQFF TGTGCTAGTGGCTCCTCTGGGGGGGGAGGTGAGCAGTTCTTC
TRBJ1-2 TRBV7-3 - - CASSDRPGPSGSGYTF TGTGCCAGCAGCGATAGACCAGGGCCGAGCGGGAGTGGCTACACCTTC